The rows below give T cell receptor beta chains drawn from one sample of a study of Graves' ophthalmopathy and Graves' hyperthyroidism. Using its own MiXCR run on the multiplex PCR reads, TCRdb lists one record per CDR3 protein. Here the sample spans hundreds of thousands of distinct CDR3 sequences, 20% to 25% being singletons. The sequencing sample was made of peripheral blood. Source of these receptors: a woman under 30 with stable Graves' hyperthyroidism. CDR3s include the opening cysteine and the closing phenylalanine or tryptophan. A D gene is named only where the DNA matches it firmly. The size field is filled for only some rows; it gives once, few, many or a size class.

CDR3: CASSQGSVTEVFF
DNA: TGTGCCAGCTCACAGGGGTCGGTCACTGAAGTTTTCTTT
V: TRBV18
size: few
J: TRBJ1-1
D: -

CDR3: CASSKLAGGFYEQYF
DNA: TGTGCCAGCAGCAAACTAGCGGGAGGTTTCTACGAGCAGTACTTC
V: TRBV27
size: many
J: TRBJ2-7
D: TRBD2

CDR3: CASSLTGNEDGYTF
DNA: TGTGCCAGCAGCTTGACAGGGAATGAGGATGGCTACACCTTC
V: TRBV11-2
size: many
J: TRBJ1-2
D: TRBD1

CDR3: CASRPPTGTTSPLHF
DNA: TGTGCCAGCAGGCCCCCGACAGGGACGACTTCACCCCTCCACTTT
V: TRBV7-2
size: many
J: TRBJ1-6
D: TRBD1

CDR3: CSARPRQGNQPQHF
DNA: TGCAGTGCTAGACCCCGACAGGGAAATCAACCCCAGCATTTT
V: TRBV20-1
size: -
J: TRBJ1-5
D: TRBD1

CDR3: CSASLGEFYEQYF
DNA: TGCAGTGCTAGTCTGGGAGAATTCTACGAGCAGTACTTC
V: TRBV20-1
size: many
J: TRBJ2-7
D: -

CDR3: CASSQPSTPLYF
DNA: TGTGCCAGCAGCCAGCCGAGCACACCGCTGTACTTC
V: TRBV14
size: -
J: TRBJ2-7
D: -

CDR3: CASSYSRGSSTLAKNIQYF
DNA: TGTGCCAGCAGTTACTCGAGAGGAAGTTCTACACTAGCCAAAAACATTCAGTACTTC
V: TRBV6-2/TRBV6-3
size: few
J: TRBJ2-4
D: -

CDR3: CASSPPPGNTEAFF
DNA: TGTGCCAGCTCACCACCTCCTGGGAACACTGAAGCTTTCTTT
V: TRBV18
size: many
J: TRBJ1-1
D: -

CDR3: CASSLTWVRVRTEAFF
DNA: TGTGCCAGCAGTTTAACCTGGGTAAGGGTGAGGACTGAAGCTTTCTTT
V: TRBV27
size: many
J: TRBJ1-1
D: -

CDR3: CSGGLAGGEQYF
DNA: TGCAGCGGAGGACTAGCGGGAGGAGAGCAGTACTTC
V: TRBV29-1
size: many
J: TRBJ2-7
D: TRBD2

CDR3: CASSSRLAGGSYTGELFF
DNA: TGTGCCAGCAGTTCCCGACTAGCGGGAGGGAGTTATACCGGGGAGCTGTTTTTT
V: TRBV12-3/TRBV12-4
size: -
J: TRBJ2-2
D: TRBD2

CDR3: CASRTGGGDTEAFF
DNA: TGTGCCAGCAGAACAGGGGGCGGGGACACTGAAGCTTTCTTT
V: TRBV28
size: -
J: TRBJ1-1
D: TRBD1

CDR3: CASSSTGLAGGIKYF
DNA: TGTGCCAGCAGTTCGACAGGACTAGCGGGAGGCATTAAGTACTTC
V: TRBV12-3/TRBV12-4
size: -
J: TRBJ2-4
D: TRBD2

CDR3: CAISESGRTTPLHF
DNA: TGTGCCATCAGTGAGTCCGGCAGAACTACACCCCTCCACTTT
V: TRBV10-3
size: many
J: TRBJ1-6
D: -

CDR3: CASSPSSGRAGPQETQYF
DNA: TGTGCCAGCAGTCCCTCTAGCGGGAGGGCCGGGCCCCAAGAGACCCAGTACTTC
V: TRBV6-1
size: -
J: TRBJ2-5
D: TRBD2

CDR3: CASSLSQGACEQYF
DNA: TGTGCCAGCAGTTTAAGCCAGGGGGCCTGCGAGCAGTACTTC
V: TRBV12-3/TRBV12-4
size: -
J: TRBJ2-7
D: TRBD1

CDR3: CASSLSPSLTETQYF
DNA: TGTGCCAGCAGCTTAAGCCCCTCCTTGACAGAGACCCAGTACTTC
V: TRBV7-3
size: many
J: TRBJ2-5
D: -

CDR3: CASSPLGQGVGTEAFF
DNA: TGTGCCAGCAGTCCCCTGGGACAGGGGGTAGGAACTGAAGCTTTCTTT
V: TRBV28
size: -
J: TRBJ1-1
D: TRBD1

CDR3: CASSSKRVVSTDTQYF
DNA: TGTGCCAGCAGCTCCAAGCGGGTCGTAAGCACAGATACGCAGTATTTT
V: TRBV5-6
size: -
J: TRBJ2-3
D: -

CDR3: CASSPSVSSGNTIYF
DNA: TGCGCCAGCAGCCCTTCGGTGAGCTCTGGAAACACCATATATTTT
V: TRBV5-1
size: many
J: TRBJ1-3
D: -

CDR3: CASSQDNLRGVTYQPQHF
DNA: TGCGCCAGCAGCCAAGATAACTTGCGCGGGGTCACATATCAGCCCCAGCATTTT
V: TRBV4-1
size: many
J: TRBJ1-5
D: -

CDR3: CASSPPTSLGVTGELWF
DNA: TGTGCCAGCAGTCCCCCGACTAGCCTCGGAGTAACCGGGGAGCTGTGGTTT
V: TRBV12-3/TRBV12-4
size: -
J: TRBJ2-2
D: TRBD2

CDR3: CVSSYRENHYSNQPQHF
DNA: TGTGTCAGCAGTTACCGGGAAAACCACTATAGCAATCAGCCCCAGCATTTT
V: TRBV12-3/TRBV12-4
size: many
J: TRBJ1-5
D: -

CDR3: CSASLLKETQYF
DNA: TGCAGTGCTTCCCTTCTTAAAGAGACCCAGTACTTC
V: TRBV20-1
size: many
J: TRBJ2-5
D: -

CDR3: CASSRQTRRDHIKYF
DNA: TGTGCCAGCAGTCGACAGACGAGACGGGATCACATTAAGTACTTC
V: TRBV7-9
size: few
J: TRBJ2-4
D: -

CDR3: CGARDPSGRNQETQYF
DNA: TGCGGTGCTAGAGATCCTAGCGGGAGGAACCAAGAGACCCAGTACTTC
V: TRBV20-1
size: -
J: TRBJ2-5
D: TRBD2

CDR3: CASSPGQGYGELFF
DNA: TGTGCCAGCAGCCCGGGACAGGGCTACGGGGAGCTGTTTTTT
V: TRBV11-3
size: -
J: TRBJ2-2
D: TRBD1

CDR3: CASSRGAGTNTEAFF
DNA: TGTGCCAGCTCGAGGGGGGCAGGTACGAACACTGAAGCTTTCTTT
V: TRBV9
size: few
J: TRBJ1-1
D: -

CDR3: CASNYKDYNSPLHF
DNA: TGTGCCAGCAATTATAAGGATTATAATTCACCCCTCCACTTT
V: TRBV28
size: few
J: TRBJ1-6
D: -

CDR3: CASSGQRLKNTKYF
DNA: TGTGCCAGCAGCGGACAGAGGCTAAAAAACACTAAGTACTTC
V: TRBV2
size: -
J: TRBJ2-4
D: -

CDR3: CASSAPERYEQYF
DNA: TGTGCCAGCAGCGCCCCTGAGAGGTACGAGCAGTACTTC
V: TRBV9
size: many
J: TRBJ2-7
D: -

CDR3: CASSPPGENTEAFF
DNA: TGCGCCAGCAGCCCGCCGGGAGAGAACACTGAAGCTTTCTTT
V: TRBV5-1
size: few
J: TRBJ1-1
D: -

CDR3: CASSPLSVAKNIKYF
DNA: TGTGCCAGCAGTCCCTTGAGCGTTGCCAAAAACATTAAGTACTTC
V: TRBV12-3/TRBV12-4
size: many
J: TRBJ2-4
D: -

CDR3: CASSVDSSGSTGELFF
DNA: TGTGCCAGCAGCGTAGATAGTAGCGGGAGTACCGGGGAGCTGTTTTTT
V: TRBV9
size: many
J: TRBJ2-2
D: TRBD2

CDR3: CASSDWTSGSGYQETQYF
DNA: TGTGCCAGTAGTGATTGGACTAGCGGGAGCGGGTACCAAGAGACCCAGTACTTC
V: TRBV19
size: once
J: TRBJ2-5
D: TRBD2

CDR3: CASSITGGYQPQHF
DNA: TGTGCCAGTAGTATCACGGGGGGATATCAGCCCCAGCATTTT
V: TRBV19
size: many
J: TRBJ1-5
D: -

CDR3: CASSFSGGHTEAFF
DNA: TGTGCCAGCAGTTTTTCGGGGGGGCACACTGAAGCTTTCTTT
V: TRBV12-3/TRBV12-4
size: many
J: TRBJ1-1
D: -

CDR3: CSVDGTGTGELFF
DNA: TGCAGCGTTGATGGGACGGGCACCGGGGAGCTGTTTTTT
V: TRBV29-1
size: many
J: TRBJ2-2
D: -

CDR3: CSAKGYSNQPQHF
DNA: TGCAGTGCTAAGGGATATAGCAATCAGCCCCAGCATTTT
V: TRBV20-1
size: many
J: TRBJ1-5
D: -

CDR3: CASKTSGAYEQYF
DNA: TGCGCCAGCAAGACTAGCGGAGCCTACGAGCAGTACTTC
V: TRBV10-1
size: many
J: TRBJ2-7
D: TRBD2

CDR3: CASSLDSSFWVNTEAFF
DNA: TGTGCCAGCAGCTTAGATTCTAGTTTCTGGGTGAACACTGAAGCTTTCTTT
V: TRBV7-8
size: -
J: TRBJ1-1
D: -

CDR3: CSAIRDTFSYEQYF
DNA: TGCAGTGCTATCCGGGACACATTCTCCTACGAGCAGTACTTC
V: TRBV20-1
size: many
J: TRBJ2-7
D: -

CDR3: CASRRTGGYQNTEAFF
DNA: TGTGCCAGCAGGCGAACAGGGGGCTACCAGAACACTGAAGCTTTCTTT
V: TRBV6-1
size: few
J: TRBJ1-1
D: TRBD1

CDR3: CASSQERTSGSNEQYF
DNA: TGTGCCAGCAGCCAAGAACGGACTAGCGGGAGCAACGAGCAGTACTTC
V: TRBV4-2
size: many
J: TRBJ2-7
D: TRBD2

CDR3: CASSRSSGSYEQYF
DNA: TGTGCCAGCAGTCGCTCTAGCGGCTCCTACGAGCAGTACTTC
V: TRBV6-5
size: many
J: TRBJ2-7
D: TRBD2

CDR3: CSTISENTGELFF
DNA: TGCAGTACTATATCGGAAAACACCGGGGAGCTGTTTTTT
V: TRBV20-1
size: many
J: TRBJ2-2
D: -

CDR3: CASSQNWENTEAFF
DNA: TGTGCCAGCAGCCAAAATTGGGAGAACACTGAAGCTTTCTTT
V: TRBV12-3/TRBV12-4
size: many
J: TRBJ1-1
D: -

CDR3: CASSPWTEQYF
DNA: TGTGCCAGCAGTCCTTGGACAGAGCAGTACTTC
V: TRBV28
size: many
J: TRBJ2-7
D: -

CDR3: CSARDPGSGYEQYF
DNA: TGCAGTGCTAGAGATCCCGGGAGCGGGTACGAGCAGTACTTC
V: TRBV20-1
size: many
J: TRBJ2-7
D: -

CDR3: CASSIGKSYEQYF
DNA: TGTGCCAGCAGTATAGGAAAATCCTACGAGCAGTACTTC
V: TRBV6-1
size: -
J: TRBJ2-7
D: -

CDR3: CASRNRGRSMDAGANVLTF
DNA: TGTGCCAGCAGGAACAGGGGGCGGTCGATGGACGCTGGGGCCAACGTCCTGACTTTC
V: TRBV28
size: many
J: TRBJ2-6
D: TRBD1

CDR3: CAGSQGGSADYEQYF
DNA: TGTGCCGGCAGCCAAGGAGGGAGCGCCGACTACGAGCAGTACTTC
V: TRBV4-2
size: -
J: TRBJ2-7
D: -

CDR3: CSVKGTSGGTYEQYF
DNA: TGCAGCGTGAAAGGGACTAGCGGGGGCACCTACGAGCAGTACTTC
V: TRBV29-1
size: -
J: TRBJ2-7
D: TRBD2

CDR3: CARSTGVLYGYTF
DNA: TGTGCCAGGAGCACAGGGGTCCTCTATGGCTACACCTTC
V: TRBV7-2
size: many
J: TRBJ1-2
D: TRBD1

CDR3: CASSGPGTSTDTQYF
DNA: TGTGCCAGCAGTGGGCCCGGGACTAGCACAGATACGCAGTATTTT
V: TRBV6-1
size: few
J: TRBJ2-3
D: -